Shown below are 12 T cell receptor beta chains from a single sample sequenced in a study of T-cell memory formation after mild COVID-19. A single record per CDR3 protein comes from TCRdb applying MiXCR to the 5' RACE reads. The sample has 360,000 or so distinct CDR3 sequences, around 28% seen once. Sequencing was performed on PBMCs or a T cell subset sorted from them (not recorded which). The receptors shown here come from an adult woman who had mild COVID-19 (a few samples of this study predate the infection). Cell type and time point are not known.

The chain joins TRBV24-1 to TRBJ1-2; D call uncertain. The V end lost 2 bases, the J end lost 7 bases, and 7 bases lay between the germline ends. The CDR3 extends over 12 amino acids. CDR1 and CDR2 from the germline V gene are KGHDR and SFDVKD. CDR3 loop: CATSDSTPGYTF. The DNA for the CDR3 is TGTGCCACCAGTGATTCAACGCCTGGCTACACCTTC.

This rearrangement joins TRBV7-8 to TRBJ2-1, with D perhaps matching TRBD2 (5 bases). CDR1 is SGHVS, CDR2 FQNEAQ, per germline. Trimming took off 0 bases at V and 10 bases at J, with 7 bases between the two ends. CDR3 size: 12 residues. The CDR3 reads CASSLAGREQFF. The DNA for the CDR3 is TGTGCCAGCAGCTTAGCGGGGAGAGAGCAGTTCTTC. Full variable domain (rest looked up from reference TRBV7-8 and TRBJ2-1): GAGVSQSPRYKVAKRGQDVALRCDPISGHVSLFWYQQALGQGPEFLTYFQNEAQLDKSGLPSDRFFAERPEGSVSTLKIQRTQQEDSAVYLCASSLAGREQFFGPGTRLTVL.

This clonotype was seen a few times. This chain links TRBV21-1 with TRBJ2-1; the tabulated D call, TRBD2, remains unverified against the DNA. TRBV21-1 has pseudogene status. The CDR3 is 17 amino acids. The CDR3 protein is CASSNGLAGGEGNEQFF. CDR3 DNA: TGTGCCAGCAGCAATGGACTAGCGGGAGGCGAAGGCAATGAGCAGTTCTTC.

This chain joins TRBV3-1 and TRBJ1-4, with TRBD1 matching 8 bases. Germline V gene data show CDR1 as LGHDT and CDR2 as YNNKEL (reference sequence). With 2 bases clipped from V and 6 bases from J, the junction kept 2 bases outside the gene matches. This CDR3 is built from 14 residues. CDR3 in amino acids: CASSQRQGYEKLFF. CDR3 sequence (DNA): TGTGCCAGCAGCCAACGACAGGGGTATGAAAAACTGTTTTTT.

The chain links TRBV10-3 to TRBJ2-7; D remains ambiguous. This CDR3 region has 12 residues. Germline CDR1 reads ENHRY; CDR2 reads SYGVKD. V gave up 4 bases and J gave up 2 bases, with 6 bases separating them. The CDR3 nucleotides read TGTGCCATCAGTGCCAAGGCCTACGAGCAGTACTTC. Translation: CAISAKAYEQYF.

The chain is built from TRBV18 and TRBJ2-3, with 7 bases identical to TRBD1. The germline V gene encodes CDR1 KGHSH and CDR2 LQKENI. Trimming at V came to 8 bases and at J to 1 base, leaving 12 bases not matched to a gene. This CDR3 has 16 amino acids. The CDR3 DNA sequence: TGTGCCAGCACGACATGGACAGGCTCGCGCACAGATACGCAGTATTTT. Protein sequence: CASTTWTGSRTDTQYF.

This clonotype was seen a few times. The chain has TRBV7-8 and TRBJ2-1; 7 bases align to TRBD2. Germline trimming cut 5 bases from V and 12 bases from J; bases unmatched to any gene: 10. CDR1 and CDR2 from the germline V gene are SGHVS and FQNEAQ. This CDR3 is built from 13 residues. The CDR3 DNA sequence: TGTGCCAGCAGCGAAGTAGCGGGTACGGGGCAGTTCTTC. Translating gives CASSEVAGTGQFF.

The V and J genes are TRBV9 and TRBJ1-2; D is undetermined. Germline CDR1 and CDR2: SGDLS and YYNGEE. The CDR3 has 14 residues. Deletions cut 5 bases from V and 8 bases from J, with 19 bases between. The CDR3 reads CASRGDPFKVGYTF. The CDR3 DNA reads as TGTGCCAGCAGAGGAGACCCTTTCAAGGTGGGCTACACCTTC.

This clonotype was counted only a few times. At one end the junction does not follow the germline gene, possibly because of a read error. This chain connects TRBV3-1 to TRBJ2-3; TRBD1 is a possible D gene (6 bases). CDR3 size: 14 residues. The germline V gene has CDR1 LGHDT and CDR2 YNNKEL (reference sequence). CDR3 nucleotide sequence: TGTGCCAGCAGCCTTACTGGGGACACAGATACGCAGTGTTTT. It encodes CASSLTGDTDTQCF.

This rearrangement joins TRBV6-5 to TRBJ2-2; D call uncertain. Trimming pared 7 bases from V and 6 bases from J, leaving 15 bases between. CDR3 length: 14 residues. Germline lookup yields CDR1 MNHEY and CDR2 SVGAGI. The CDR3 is CASTPRREPGELFF. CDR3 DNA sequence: TGTGCCAGCACCCCGAGGCGTGAACCCGGGGAGCTGTTTTTT.

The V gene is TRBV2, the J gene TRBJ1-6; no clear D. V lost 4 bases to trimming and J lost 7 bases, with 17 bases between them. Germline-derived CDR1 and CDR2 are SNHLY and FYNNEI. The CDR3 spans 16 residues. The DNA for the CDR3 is TGTGCCAGCAGTGCGACACTCGGGCCCCGAAATTCACCCCTCCACTTT. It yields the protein CASSATLGPRNSPLHF. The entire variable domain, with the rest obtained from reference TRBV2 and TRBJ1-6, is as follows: EPEVTQTPSHQVTQMGQEVILRCVPISNHLYFYWYRQILGQKVEFLVSFYNNEISEKSEIFDDQFSVERPDGSNFTLKIRSTKLEDSAMYFCASSATLGPRNSPLHFGNGTRLTVT.

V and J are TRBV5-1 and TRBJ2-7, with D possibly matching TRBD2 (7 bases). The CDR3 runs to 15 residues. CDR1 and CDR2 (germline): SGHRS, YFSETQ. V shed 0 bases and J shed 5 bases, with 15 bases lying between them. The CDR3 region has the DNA TGCGCCAGCAGCTTGGAACCAGGGGAGGGTCACGAGCAGTACTTC. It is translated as CASSLEPGEGHEQYF.